This T cell receptor beta chain came from a study of blood T cell repertoires in COVID-19. Study-level information: Some COVID-19 samples were acute and others convalescent; all came from the United States, Italy and Spain. PBMCs, B-cell-depleted T cells, or T cells were the source of the cDNA or gDNA that made up the material.

CDR3 length: 15 residues. Germline V gene lookup returns CDR1 MDHEN and CDR2 SYDVKM. V was clipped by 3 bases and J by 11 bases, with 20 bases between them. In the study's own analysis: Estimated nucleated cell counts came from reference gene primer amplification. Repertoires were generated with immunoSEQ multiplex PCR, while TCRdb's copy carries only in-frame clones and drops some. That table is the source of V, J and clone size, and D and trimming were worked out from the DNA. The sample lists some 50,000 clones, around 81% occurring once. The sequence came from a human donor in a cohort sampled during active COVID-19. This sequence joins TRBV28 and TRBJ1-5, with D perhaps TRBD1 (5 bases). The sample taken for sequencing was peripheral blood. Here the CDR3 reads CASSFGGTAIRTQHF. The CDR3 DNA is TGTGCCAGCAGTTTCGGGGGAACGGCAATCAGAACCCAGCATTTT.